The 28 T cell receptor beta chains reported below all come from one sample, sequenced in a study of OX40 agonist ivuxolimab in advanced cancers. Clones were sequenced by immunoSEQ multiplex PCR, and TCRdb holds only the in-frame ones, with some missing. This sample has about 40,000 clones, with roughly nine tenths found just once. The sample was CD4+ or CD8+ T cells sorted from blood, taken in a trial of the OX40 agonist ivuxolimab. These receptors were obtained from an adult with an advanced solid tumor such as melanoma, head and neck, liver or kidney cancer.

The chain has TRBV18 and TRBJ2-1; possible D gene TRBD1, 5 bases. V was trimmed by 0 bases and J by 5 bases, leaving 14 bases between them. This CDR3 has 16 amino acids. Germline V gives CDR1 KGHSH, CDR2 LQKENI. The CDR3 reads CASSPPLVGPNNEQFF. CDR3 nucleotide sequence: TGTGCCAGCTCACCACCCCTAGTGGGGCCTAACAATGAGCAGTTCTTC.

The genes are TRBV27 and TRBJ2-3, with 8 bases identical to TRBD2. Germline-derived CDR1 and CDR2 are MNHEY and SMNVEV (reference sequence). There are 15 residues in the CDR3. V was pared by 7 bases and J by 2 bases, with 8 bases of the junction left unmatched. CDR3 protein: CASTPGSGATDTQYF. DNA for the CDR3: TGTGCCAGCACCCCGGGTAGCGGGGCCACAGATACGCAGTATTTT.

The rearrangement uses TRBV7-9 and TRBJ2-5, with TRBD2 matching over 9 bases. With 4 bases clipped from V and 4 bases from J, the junction kept 10 bases outside the gene matches. CDR1 and CDR2 (germline): SEHNR, FQNEAQ (reference sequence). The CDR3 length is 16 residues. Here the CDR3 reads CASSSMLAGLRETQYF. CDR3 bases: TGTGCCAGCAGCTCGATGCTAGCGGGGCTGCGAGAGACCCAGTACTTC.

The rearrangement uses TRBV6-4 and TRBJ2-3, with D perhaps TRBD1 (6 bases). From germline, CDR1 is MRHNA and CDR2 SNTAGT. The length of the CDR3 is 13 residues. Trimming took off 3 bases at V and 4 bases at J, with 8 bases between the two ends. The CDR3 DNA follows: TGTGCCAGCAGTGAGGGGGCGGCAGATACGCAGTATTTT. Translated, it gives CASSEGAADTQYF.

This chain links TRBV5-1 with TRBJ1-2; D is unresolved. Germline lookup yields CDR1 SGHRS and CDR2 YFSETQ. The V and J ends lost 4 bases and 2 bases respectively, with 6 bases between them. CDR3 size: 12 residues. This chain's CDR3 is CASSPENYGYTF. Here the CDR3 DNA reads TGCGCCAGCAGCCCAGAAAACTATGGCTACACCTTC.

This clone was detected once. The chain employs TRBV5-4 and TRBJ2-7; TRBD2 agrees at 8 bases. The length of the CDR3 is 17 residues. Germline V CDR1 and CDR2: SGHNT, YYREEE (reference sequence). Trimming at V came to 0 bases and at J to 0 bases, leaving 8 bases not matched to a gene. The DNA of the CDR3 is TGTGCCAGCAGCTTGGTAGGGACTAGTGGGGCCTCCTACGAGCAGTACTTC. Translated: CASSLVGTSGASYEQYF.

This sequence joins TRBV29-1 and TRBJ1-2; possible D gene TRBD1, 6 bases. CDR3 length equals 13 residues. CDR1 is SQVTM and CDR2 is ANQGSEA in the germline V gene. With 5 bases removed from V and 5 bases from J, the gap between germline ends came to 15 bases. The CDR3 DNA follows: TGCAGCGTTAACAGGGACGGCCAATATGGCTACACCTTC. Its translation is CSVNRDGQYGYTF.

The rearrangement uses TRBV7-2 and TRBJ1-4, with D possibly matching TRBD1 (5 bases). CDR1 and CDR2 from the germline V gene are SGHTA and FQGNSA. Trimming cost V 3 bases and J 5 bases, with 10 bases left between them. This CDR3 comprises 14 residues. In nucleotides, the CDR3 is TGTGCCAGCAGCTTCGGGACGTTCAATGAAAAACTGTTTTTT. This encodes CASSFGTFNEKLFF. Based on the CDR3 plus reference TRBV7-2 and TRBJ1-4, the full variable domain is GAGVSQSPSNKVTEKGKDVELRCDPISGHTALYWYRQSLGQGLEFLIYFQGNSAPDKSGLPSDRFSAERTGGSVSTLTIQRTQQEDSAVYLCASSFGTFNEKLFFGSGTQLSVL.

The chain is built from TRBV7-9 and TRBJ1-4; D gene ambiguous. Germline CDR1 SEHNR, CDR2 FQNEAQ (reference sequence). The germline V and J ends were trimmed by 1 base and 8 bases, with 17 bases remaining between them. The CDR3 totals 16 residues. CDR3 in DNA: TGTGCCAGCAGCTTAGGAACGGGTTGGATGGGCGAAAAACTGTTTTTT. Its translation is CASSLGTGWMGEKLFF. The whole variable domain, filled in from reference TRBV7-9 and TRBJ1-4, reads DTGVSQNPRHKITKRGQNVTFRCDPISEHNRLYWYRQTLGQGPEFLTYFQNEAQLEKSRLLSDRFSAERPKGSFSTLEIQRTEQGDSAMYLCASSLGTGWMGEKLFFGSGTQLSVL.

The chain links TRBV5-6 to TRBJ1-1, with 7 bases matching TRBD1. The germline V gene has CDR1 SGHDT and CDR2 YYEEEE. The CDR3 length is 17 residues. Trimming cost V 3 bases and J 4 bases; bases outside gene matches: 15. For the CDR3, the DNA is TGTGCCAGCAGCTCCCGCGGCGGATCGACAGGGCCCACTGAAGCTTTCTTT. This codes for CASSSRGGSTGPTEAFF. Variable domain in full (rest from reference TRBV5-6 and TRBJ1-1): DAGVTQSPTHLIKTRGQQVTLRCSPKSGHDTVSWYQQALGQGPQFIFQYYEEEERQRGNFPDRFSGHQFPNYSSELNVNALLLGDSALYLCASSSRGGSTGPTEAFFGQGTRLTVV.

The genes are TRBV29-1 and TRBJ1-4; D is perhaps TRBD1 (5 bases). This CDR3 has 12 residues. V was cut by 7 bases and J by 8 bases, with 14 bases left in between. CDR1 is SQVTM and CDR2 is ANQGSEA in the germline V gene. In nucleotides, the CDR3 is TGCAGCGCTACCCAGGGAAAGGAAAAACTGTTTTTT. Residues: CSATQGKEKLFF.

The sample holds one count of this clone. The V call is TRBV7-9, the J call TRBJ2-2; 8 nucleotides line up with TRBD1. With V trimmed by 4 bases and J by 7 bases, 11 bases remained unmatched. This CDR3 is 16 amino acids long. Germline V gene data show CDR1 as SEHNR and CDR2 as FQNEAQ (reference sequence). The CDR3 DNA sequence: TGTGCCAGCAGCTCCGGAACCAGGGGGCTTGGCGGGGAGCTGTTTTTT. Translated, it gives CASSSGTRGLGGELFF.

The V gene is TRBV5-8, the J gene TRBJ2-3; D not certain. The CDR3 is 15 amino acids. V was cut by 1 base and J by 0 bases, with 9 bases left in between. Germline V CDR1 and CDR2: SGHTS, YDEGEE. The CDR3 here is CASSLYKFSTDTQYF. The CDR3 DNA reads TGTGCCAGCAGCTTGTATAAGTTTAGCACAGATACGCAGTATTTT.

The chain has TRBV7-8 and TRBJ2-4; TRBD2 aligns across 8 bases. The trim removed 5 bases at V and 11 bases at J, leaving 14 bases unmatched. The CDR3 is 15 residues long. Germline loops: CDR1 SGHVS, CDR2 FQNEAQ. The CDR3: CASSPGTSGGAVQYF. CDR3 coding DNA: TGTGCCAGCAGCCCGGGGACTAGTGGGGGGGCGGTTCAGTACTTC.

The chain recombines TRBV27 with TRBJ2-7; D might be TRBD1 or TRBD2, each matching 5 bases. The CDR3 totals 16 residues. Germline CDR1 MNHEY, CDR2 SMNVEV (reference sequence). V dropped 1 base and J dropped 2 bases, with 15 bases sitting between them. CDR3 residues: CASSLFSGTETYEQYF. The CDR3 region has the DNA TGTGCCAGCAGTTTATTCTCCGGGACCGAGACCTACGAGCAGTACTTC.

About this clone itself: The identical CDR3 is also encoded by other nucleotide sequences in the sample. The chain carries TRBV27 and TRBJ1-5; D call uncertain. Trimming removed 2 bases from V and 6 bases from J, with 5 bases in between. The germline CDR1 and CDR2 sequences are MNHEY and SMNVEV (reference sequence). The CDR3 totals 12 residues. Written as DNA, the CDR3 is TGTGCCAGCAGTTTAATAGGTCAGCCCCAGCATTTT. It is translated as CASSLIGQPQHF.

This chain connects TRBV23-1 to TRBJ2-2; D uncertain. TRBV23-1 carries the ORF label, with uncertain function. Trimming took off 2 bases at V and 0 bases at J, with 7 bases between the two ends. The CDR3 sequence is 15 residues long. CDR3 in amino acids: CASSQEPPNTGELFF. For the CDR3, the DNA is TGCGCCAGCAGTCAAGAGCCCCCGAACACCGGGGAGCTGTTTTTT.

V and J are TRBV11-3 and TRBJ2-7; D not resolved. This CDR3 spans 13 amino acids. Trimming removed 1 base at V and 3 bases at J, with 7 bases between. The germline V gene encodes CDR1 SGHNT and CDR2 YENEEA. The CDR3 DNA follows: TGTGCCAGCAGCTTAGGAGAGGTCTACGAGCAGTACTTC. This codes for CASSLGEVYEQYF.

The chain is built from TRBV28 and TRBJ1-5; TRBD1 matches 7 bases. Unmatched junction bases numbered 4, after V lost 5 bases and J lost 0 bases. This CDR3 is 15 amino acids long. Germline V gene lookup returns CDR1 MDHEN and CDR2 SYDVKM. As DNA, the CDR3 is TGTGCCAGCAGTCCCCAGGGGGTTAGCAATCAGCCCCAGCATTTT. Its translation: CASSPQGVSNQPQHF.

The gene calls are TRBV10-2 and TRBJ2-5, with a possible D match to TRBD1 (6 bases). The V gene lost 0 bases and the J gene lost 4 bases, with 9 bases spanning the gap. The CDR3 has 14 residues. Germline CDR1 WSHSY, CDR2 SAAADI. The CDR3, as DNA: TGCGCCAGCAGTGAGTCCTTAGGGGGAGAGACCCAGTACTTC. Protein sequence: CASSESLGGETQYF.

The V gene is TRBV13, the J gene TRBJ1-1; D gene uncertain. This CDR3 contains 11 residues. The germline V gene has CDR1 PRHDT and CDR2 FYEKMQ (reference sequence). Trimming shortened V by 4 bases and J by 6 bases, and 6 bases separated the two germline ends. CDR3 amino acids: CASSWRAEAFF. The CDR3 region has the DNA TGTGCCAGCAGCTGGCGGGCTGAAGCTTTCTTT.

The J gene is TRBJ1-2, the V gene TRBV6-5; TRBD1 is a possible D gene (5 bases). This CDR3 contains 15 residues. Germline V gene data show CDR1 as MNHEY and CDR2 as SVGAGI. Trimming shortened V by 2 bases and J by 4 bases, and 14 bases separated the two germline ends. CDR3 amino acids: CASSYGGELGYGYTF. The CDR3 coding sequence is TGTGCCAGCAGTTACGGGGGGGAATTAGGCTATGGCTACACCTTC.

The gene calls are TRBV9 and TRBJ2-7, with 8 positions matching TRBD2. Germline lookup yields CDR1 SGDLS and CDR2 YYNGEE. CDR3 length equals 12 residues. V gave up 5 bases and J gave up 7 bases; unmatched junction bases: 5. The CDR3 DNA follows: TGTGCCAGCAGGGGGGCTAGCGGGGAGCAGTACTTC. It is translated as CASRGASGEQYF.

About this clone itself: It is unclear where the CDR3 begins or ends on the DNA, so no DNA is shown, and the CDR3 is as TCRdb lists it. The gene calls are TRBV7-9 and TRBJ2-7; the D call TRBD1 from the table was never checked on the DNA. The CDR3 contains 13 residues when both ends are counted. Germline assignment: CDR1 SEHNR and CDR2 FQNEAQ (reference sequence). The CDR3 reads CASSFGQGSSLYF.

The rearrangement joins TRBV7-3 to TRBJ2-1; 12 nucleotides agree with TRBD1. The CDR3 has 14 residues. Per germline, CDR1 SGHTA and CDR2 FQGTGA. J lost 9 bases, V lost 2 bases, and 2 bases had no gene match. The CDR3 sequence: CASSLGTGGFEQFF. In DNA form, the CDR3 reads TGTGCCAGCAGCTTAGGGACAGGGGGCTTTGAGCAGTTCTTC.

The CDR3 sequence: CASSMPMDMNTEAFF. CDR3 nucleotides: TGTGCCAGTAGTATGCCCATGGATATGAACACTGAAGCTTTCTTT. This chain links TRBV19 with TRBJ1-1; no clear D gene. In germline, CDR1 is LNHDA, CDR2 SQIVND (reference sequence). The CDR3 consists of 15 residues. Trimming left V 3 bases short and J 0 bases short, with 11 bases between.

The CDR3 DNA reads as TGTGCCAGCACGGATGGGGGAAACACCATATATTTT. It specifies CASTDGGNTIYF. The V and J genes are TRBV11-2 and TRBJ1-3; D gene unclear. V dropped 7 bases and J dropped 4 bases, with 8 bases sitting between them. The CDR3 has 12 residues. Germline V gene sequence: CDR1 SGHAT, CDR2 FQNNGV.

The rearrangement links TRBV28 to TRBJ1-4; D gene ambiguous. Germline CDR1 reads MDHEN; CDR2 reads SYDVKM. The CDR3 is made up of 15 amino acids. Trimming removed 4 bases at V and 4 bases at J, with 13 bases between. CDR3 amino acids: CASSSVRVYNEKLFF. The CDR3 nucleotides are TGTGCCAGCAGTTCTGTGAGGGTTTATAATGAAAAACTGTTTTTT.